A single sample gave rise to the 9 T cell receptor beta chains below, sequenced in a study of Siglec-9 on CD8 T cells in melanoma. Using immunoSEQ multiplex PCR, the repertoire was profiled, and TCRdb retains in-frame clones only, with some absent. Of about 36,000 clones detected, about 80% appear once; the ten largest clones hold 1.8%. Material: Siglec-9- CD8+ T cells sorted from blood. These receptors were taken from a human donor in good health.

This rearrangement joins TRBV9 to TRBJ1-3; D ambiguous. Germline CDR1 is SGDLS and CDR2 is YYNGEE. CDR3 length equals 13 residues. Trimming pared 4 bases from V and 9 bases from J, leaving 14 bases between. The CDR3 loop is CASSSGMETTIYF. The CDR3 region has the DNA TGTGCCAGCAGCTCGGGGATGGAGACCACCATATATTTT. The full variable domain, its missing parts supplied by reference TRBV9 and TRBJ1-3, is DSGVTQTPKHLITATGQRVTLRCSPRSGDLSVYWYQQSLDQGLQFLIQYYNGEERAKGNILERFSAQQFPDLHSELNLSSLELGDSALYFCASSSGMETTIYFGEGSWLTVV.

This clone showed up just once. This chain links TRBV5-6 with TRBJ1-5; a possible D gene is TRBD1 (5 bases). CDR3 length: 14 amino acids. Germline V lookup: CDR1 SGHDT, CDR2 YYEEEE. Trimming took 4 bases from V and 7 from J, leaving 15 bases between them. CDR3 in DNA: TGTGCCAGCAGCCCCGGGGCCGGAGTCCAGCCCCAGCATTTT. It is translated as CASSPGAGVQPQHF.

The CDR3 DNA is TGTGCCAGCACCTCTACCGGGGAGCTGTTTTTT. This codes for CASTSTGELFF. This chain uses TRBV6-1 with TRBJ2-2, with D unclear. In germline, CDR1 is MNHNS, CDR2 SASEGT. V was pared by 7 bases and J by 5 bases, with 5 bases between. The CDR3 contains 11 residues.

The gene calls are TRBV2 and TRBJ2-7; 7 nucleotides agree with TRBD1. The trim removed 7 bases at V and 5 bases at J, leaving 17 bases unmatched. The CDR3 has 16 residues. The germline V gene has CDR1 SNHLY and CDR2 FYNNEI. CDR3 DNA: TGTGCCAGCAATCCCCGAGATGGACAGGTGAGACACGAGCAGTACTTC. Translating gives CASNPRDGQVRHEQYF. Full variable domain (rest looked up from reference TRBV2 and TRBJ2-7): EPEVTQTPSHQVTQMGQEVILRCVPISNHLYFYWYRQILGQKVEFLVSFYNNEISEKSEIFDDQFSVERPDGSNFTLKIRSTKLEDSAMYFCASNPRDGQVRHEQYFGPGTRLTVT.

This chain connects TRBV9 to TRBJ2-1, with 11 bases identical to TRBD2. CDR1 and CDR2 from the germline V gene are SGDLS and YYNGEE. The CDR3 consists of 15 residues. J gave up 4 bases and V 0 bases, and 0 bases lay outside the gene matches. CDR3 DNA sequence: TGTGCCAGCAGCGTAGTAGCGGGAGGGTACAATGAGCAGTTCTTC. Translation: CASSVVAGGYNEQFF.

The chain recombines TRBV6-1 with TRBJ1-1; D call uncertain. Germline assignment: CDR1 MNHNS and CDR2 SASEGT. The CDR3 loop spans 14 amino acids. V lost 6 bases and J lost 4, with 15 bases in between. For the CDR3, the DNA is TGTGCCAGCAGCCTTACCCCGGATGGCACTGAAGCTTTCTTT. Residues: CASSLTPDGTEAFF.

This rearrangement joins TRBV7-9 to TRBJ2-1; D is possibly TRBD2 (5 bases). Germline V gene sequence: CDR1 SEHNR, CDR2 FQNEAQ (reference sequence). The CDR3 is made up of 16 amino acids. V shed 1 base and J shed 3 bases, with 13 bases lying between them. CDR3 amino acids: CASSLVGTDFYNEQFF. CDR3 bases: TGTGCCAGCAGCTTAGTGGGAACGGACTTCTACAATGAGCAGTTCTTC. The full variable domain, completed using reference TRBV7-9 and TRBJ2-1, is DTGVSQNPRHKITKRGQNVTFRCDPISEHNRLYWYRQTLGQGPEFLTYFQNEAQLEKSRLLSDRFSAERPKGSFSTLEIQRTEQGDSAMYLCASSLVGTDFYNEQFFGPGTRLTVL.

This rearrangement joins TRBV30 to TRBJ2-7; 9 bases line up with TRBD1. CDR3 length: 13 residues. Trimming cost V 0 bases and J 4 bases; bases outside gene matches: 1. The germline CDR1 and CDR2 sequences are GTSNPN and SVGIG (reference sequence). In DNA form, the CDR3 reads TGTGCCTGGAGTGTGGGACAGGGATACGAGCAGTACTTC. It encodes CAWSVGQGYEQYF.

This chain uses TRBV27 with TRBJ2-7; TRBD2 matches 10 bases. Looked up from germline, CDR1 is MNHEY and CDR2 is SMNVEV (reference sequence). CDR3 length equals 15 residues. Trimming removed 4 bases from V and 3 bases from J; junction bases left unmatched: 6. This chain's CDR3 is CASSSQREGLYEQYF. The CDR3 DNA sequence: TGTGCCAGCAGTTCCCAGCGGGAGGGCCTCTACGAGCAGTACTTC.